These 32 T cell receptor beta chains originate from one sample sequenced in a study of blood T cell repertoires in COVID-19. Produced via immunoSEQ multiplex PCR; TCRdb's table is partial and in-frame only. The table includes about 260,000 clones, 80% to 90% detected once. The sequenced sample consisted of peripheral blood. The source is a woman between 50 and 59 years old with acute or convalescent COVID-19.

This clone was observed a few times. The chain carries TRBV7-9 and TRBJ2-7; D is possibly TRBD1 (6 bases). Germline V gene lookup returns CDR1 SEHNR and CDR2 FQNEAQ (reference sequence). CDR3 length equals 13 residues. Trimming left V 7 bases short and J 3 bases short, with 13 bases between. CDR3 amino acids: CASTPSDSYEQYF. In DNA form, the CDR3 reads TGTGCCAGCACCCCCTCGGACAGCTACGAGCAGTACTTC.

The chain joins TRBV9 to TRBJ2-7; tentative D call: TRBD1 (6 bases). CDR1 is SGDLS and CDR2 is YYNGEE in the germline V gene. The germline V and J ends were trimmed by 3 bases and 2 bases, with 12 bases remaining between them. CDR3 length equals 14 residues. The CDR3 DNA follows: TGTGCCAGCAGCGCAGACAGGAATACCTACGAGCAGTACTTC. Amino acids: CASSADRNTYEQYF.

This chain links TRBV27 with TRBJ2-7; D is undetermined. Germline V gene lookup returns CDR1 MNHEY and CDR2 SMNVEV (reference sequence). The germline V and J ends were trimmed by 2 bases and 6 bases, with 11 bases remaining between them. This CDR3 spans 13 amino acids. This chain's CDR3 is CASSLDYPGEQYF. As DNA, the CDR3 is TGTGCCAGCAGTTTAGATTACCCCGGCGAGCAGTACTTC.

The chain recombines TRBV7-9 with TRBJ1-2, with D tentatively TRBD1 (6 bases). This CDR3 has 15 residues. CDR1 is SEHNR and CDR2 is FQNEAQ in the germline V gene (reference sequence). The germline V and J ends were trimmed by 3 bases and 1 base, with 12 bases remaining between them. The CDR3 loop is CASSFRDTVNYGYTF. The CDR3 region has the DNA TGTGCCAGCAGCTTCCGGGACACGGTTAACTATGGCTACACCTTC.

This chain uses TRBV24-1 with TRBJ2-1; D gene unclear. CDR1 and CDR2 from the germline V gene are KGHDR and SFDVKD. This CDR3 has 16 amino acids. Trimming cost V 2 bases and J 4 bases, with 14 bases left between them. The CDR3 protein is CATSDSSAVGYNEQFF. CDR3 DNA: TGTGCCACCAGTGATTCGTCCGCGGTTGGGTACAATGAGCAGTTCTTC.

The chain has TRBV3-1 (or the pseudogene TRBV3-2) and TRBJ2-2; maybe TRBD1 (7 bases). V gave up 0 bases and J gave up 4 bases, with 18 bases separating them. CDR3 length: 18 residues. The germline V gene has CDR1 LGHDT and CDR2 YNNKEL (reference sequence). This CDR3 is CASSQDLVRDRTTGELFF. The CDR3, as DNA: TGTGCCAGCAGCCAAGATTTGGTGCGGGACAGAACCACCGGGGAGCTGTTTTTT.

The CDR3 region has the DNA TGTGCCAGCAGCCCTCTTAGGACAGAGACCTACGAGCAGTACTTC. It specifies CASSPLRTETYEQYF. This chain uses TRBV3-1 (or the pseudogene TRBV3-2) with TRBJ2-7; a weak D match, TRBD1 (6 bases). Trimming took 4 bases from V and 2 from J, leaving 15 bases between them. CDR1 and CDR2 from the germline V gene are LGHDT and YNNKEL (reference sequence). The CDR3 has 15 residues.

The chain carries TRBV7-6 and TRBJ2-2; no clear D gene. The ends were cut back, 1 base at V and 3 bases at J, with 9 bases in the middle. Germline V gene data show CDR1 as SGHVS and CDR2 as FNYEAQ. The CDR3 runs to 15 residues. The CDR3 here is CASSLDPTYTGELFF. CDR3 coding DNA: TGTGCCAGCAGCTTAGATCCAACTTACACCGGGGAGCTGTTTTTT. Supplemented by reference TRBV7-6 and TRBJ2-2, the full variable domain reads GAGVSQSPRYKVTKRGQDVALRCDPISGHVSLYWYRQALGQGPEFLTYFNYEAQQDKSGLPNDRFSAERPEGSISTLTIQRTEQRDSAMYRCASSLDPTYTGELFFGEGSRLTVL.

V and J are TRBV19 and TRBJ2-6; possibly TRBD1 for D (6 bases). Trimming took off 7 bases at V and 0 bases at J, with 13 bases between the two ends. The germline V gene has CDR1 LNHDA and CDR2 SQIVND (reference sequence). The CDR3 covers 16 residues. The CDR3 DNA follows: TGTGCCAGTACGGACAGAACCCGCTCTGGGGCCAACGTCCTGACTTTC. It encodes CASTDRTRSGANVLTF.

The chain links TRBV30 to TRBJ2-1, with a possible D match to TRBD2 (6 bases). The CDR3 loop spans 13 amino acids. V was pared by 4 bases and J by 6 bases, with 13 bases between. In germline, CDR1 is GTSNPN, CDR2 SVGIG (reference sequence). The CDR3 DNA follows: TGTGCCTGGACAGGGTCCGGGGGCAATGAGCAGTTCTTC. Translated, it gives CAWTGSGGNEQFF.

The rearrangement joins TRBV5-1 to TRBJ2-3, with 7 bases matching TRBD2. With 4 bases clipped from V and 8 bases from J, the junction kept 10 bases outside the gene matches. The CDR3 is 14 amino acids. Per germline, CDR1 SGHRS and CDR2 YFSETQ. The CDR3 loop reads CASSKDTGGVTQYF. In nucleotides, the CDR3 is TGCGCCAGCAGCAAAGACACTGGGGGGGTTACGCAGTATTTT.

The V and J genes are TRBV9 and TRBJ2-5; tentative D call: TRBD1 (6 bases). This CDR3 has 13 residues. V lost 0 bases and J 4 bases, leaving 7 bases between the germline ends. Germline V gene sequence: CDR1 SGDLS, CDR2 YYNGEE. Here the CDR3 reads CASSVARGETQYF. In DNA, the CDR3 is TGTGCCAGCAGCGTAGCCAGGGGAGAGACCCAGTACTTC.

V is TRBV28 and J is TRBJ1-5; D not resolved. The CDR3 has 12 residues. Per germline, CDR1 MDHEN and CDR2 SYDVKM. The V gene lost 2 bases and the J gene lost 3 bases, with 2 bases spanning the gap. CDR3 in amino acids: CASSLHNQPQHF. The CDR3 coding sequence is TGTGCCAGCAGTTTACACAATCAGCCCCAGCATTTT. The variable domain in full, completed from reference TRBV28 and TRBJ1-5, reads DVKVTQSSRYLVKRTGEKVFLECVQDMDHENMFWYRQDPGLGLRLIYFSYDVKMKEKGDIPEGYSVSREKKERFSLILESASTNQTSMYLCASSLHNQPQHFGDGTRLSIL.

J is TRBJ1-3 and V is TRBV28, with 7 bases matching TRBD1. V lost 2 bases to trimming and J lost 0 bases; unmatched junction nucleotides: 4. Germline CDR1 and CDR2: MDHEN and SYDVKM. The CDR3 covers 16 residues. The CDR3 coding sequence is TGTGCCAGCAGTTTAGGACAGGAGGGCTCTGGAAACACCATATATTTT. This encodes CASSLGQEGSGNTIYF.

The chain has TRBV7-9 and TRBJ2-1; a possible D gene is TRBD2 (6 bases). V gave up 3 bases and J gave up 8 bases, with 11 bases separating them. The germline V gene has CDR1 SEHNR and CDR2 FQNEAQ (reference sequence). The CDR3 sequence is 13 residues long. The CDR3 reads CASSFRSSDEQFF. In DNA form, the CDR3 reads TGTGCCAGCAGCTTTAGGTCTAGCGATGAGCAGTTCTTC.

This chain links TRBV6-1 with TRBJ1-5, with D uncertain. V lost 1 base to trimming and J lost 9 bases, with 7 bases between them. The CDR3 contains 12 residues. Germline V gives CDR1 MNHNS, CDR2 SASEGT. CDR3 in DNA: TGTGCCAGCAGTGAAGGAGCATGGCCCCAGCATTTT. Translated: CASSEGAWPQHF.

The chain recombines TRBV6-4 with TRBJ2-1; D may be TRBD2 (5 bases). Trimming removed 3 bases at V and 3 bases at J, with 12 bases between. The CDR3 is 15 amino acids. The germline CDR1 and CDR2 sequences are MRHNA and SNTAGT. The CDR3 protein is CASSEARGFYNEQFF. CDR3 bases: TGTGCCAGCAGTGAAGCGAGAGGGTTCTACAATGAGCAGTTCTTC.

The genes are TRBV6-5 and TRBJ2-7, with D perhaps matching TRBD2 (6 bases). V dropped 7 bases and J dropped 0 bases, with 10 bases sitting between them. This CDR3 is built from 13 residues. Germline V gene sequence: CDR1 MNHEY, CDR2 SVGAGI. CDR3 amino acids: CASTGDSSYEQYF. In DNA form, the CDR3 reads TGTGCCAGCACGGGGGACTCCTCCTACGAGCAGTACTTC.

The J gene is TRBJ1-2, the V gene TRBV5-1; TRBD1 matches 8 bases. With 4 bases clipped from V and 7 bases from J, the junction kept 9 bases outside the gene matches. Germline V gene data show CDR1 as SGHRS and CDR2 as YFSETQ. The CDR3 is made up of 14 amino acids. The CDR3 loop reads CASSHPDRVGGYTF. For the CDR3, the DNA is TGCGCCAGCAGCCACCCGGACAGGGTGGGTGGCTACACCTTC. The full variable domain, its missing parts supplied by reference TRBV5-1 and TRBJ1-2, is KAGVTQTPRYLIKTRGQQVTLSCSPISGHRSVSWYQQTPGQGLQFLFEYFSETQRNKGNFPGRFSGRQFSNSRSEMNVSTLELGDSALYLCASSHPDRVGGYTFGSGTRLTVV.

CDR3 nucleotide sequence: TGTGCCAGCAGCTTAAACAGGGTTGGAAATCAGCCCCAGCATTTT. It yields the protein CASSLNRVGNQPQHF. The chain is built from TRBV7-2 and TRBJ1-5; tentative D call: TRBD1 (6 bases). The CDR3 runs 15 residues. V was clipped by 2 bases and J by 4 bases, with 12 bases between them. Germline values: CDR1 SGHTA, CDR2 FQGNSA.

This clone showed up just a few times. This sequence joins TRBV18 and TRBJ1-5; TRBD1 matches 7 bases. CDR3 length: 15 residues. Per the germline V gene, CDR1 is KGHSH and CDR2 is LQKENI. V gave up 0 bases and J gave up 10 bases; unmatched junction bases: 9. CDR3 DNA: TGTGCCAGCTCACCACCGACAGGGCTCGTGGGTCCCCAGCATTTT. It codes for CASSPPTGLVGPQHF. Full variable domain (outside the CDR3, taken from reference TRBV18 and TRBJ1-5): NAGVMQNPRHLVRRRGQEARLRCSPMKGHSHVYWYRQLPEEGLKFMVYLQKENIIDESGMPKERFSAEFPKEGPSILRIQQVVRGDSAAYFCASSPPTGLVGPQHFGDGTRLSIL.

The V gene is TRBV24-1, the J gene TRBJ2-2; D gene unclear. This CDR3 contains 14 residues. Deletions cut 8 bases from V and 7 bases from J, with 16 bases between. Germline CDR1 KGHDR, CDR2 SFDVKD. DNA for the CDR3: TGTGCCACCAACAGTCCAAACTTGGGCGGGGAGCTGTTTTTT. Protein sequence: CATNSPNLGGELFF.

The chain has TRBV7-2 and TRBJ1-1; D not resolved. The germline V and J ends were trimmed by 4 bases and 8 bases, with 14 bases remaining between them. The CDR3 totals 13 residues. Germline lookup yields CDR1 SGHTA and CDR2 FQGNSA. CDR3 protein: CASSSYSAAEAFF. The CDR3 coding sequence is TGTGCCAGCAGCTCTTATAGCGCGGCCGAAGCTTTCTTT.

J is TRBJ1-5 and V is TRBV27; D is undetermined. The germline gives CDR1 MNHEY, CDR2 SMNVEV (reference sequence). Between the trimmed V and J ends, which lost 1 base and 4 bases, there was a span of 5 bases. The length of the CDR3 is 13 residues. As DNA, the CDR3 is TGTGCCAGCAGTTTATACGCGAATCAGCCCCAGCATTTT. Residues: CASSLYANQPQHF.

This chain links TRBV9 with TRBJ1-5, with 8 bases that match TRBD1. The trim removed 0 bases at V and 3 bases at J, leaving 2 bases unmatched. The CDR3 loop spans 15 amino acids. The germline gives CDR1 SGDLS, CDR2 YYNGEE. In nucleotides, the CDR3 is TGTGCCAGCAGCGTAGGCAGGGGGCTCAATCAGCCCCAGCATTTT. Translating it yields CASSVGRGLNQPQHF.

The chain couples TRBV28 to TRBJ1-5; maybe TRBD1 (5 bases). Germline CDR1 is MDHEN and CDR2 is SYDVKM. CDR3 length: 15 residues. V dropped 3 bases and J dropped 4 bases, with 13 bases sitting between them. CDR3 loop: CASSFPQGANQPQHF. The CDR3 DNA follows: TGTGCCAGCAGTTTTCCTCAGGGTGCTAATCAGCCCCAGCATTTT.

V usage is TRBV18 and J usage is TRBJ1-5; D unresolved. Germline values: CDR1 KGHSH, CDR2 LQKENI. The CDR3 is made up of 18 amino acids. The V and J ends lost 2 bases and 0 bases respectively, with 17 bases between them. CDR3 DNA sequence: TGTGCCAGCTCACCAGGGCAGGCGAAGAAATATAGCAATCAGCCCCAGCATTTT. It yields the protein CASSPGQAKKYSNQPQHF.

This sequence joins TRBV7-8 and TRBJ1-4; 8 nucleotides agree with TRBD1. With 1 base clipped from V and 12 bases from J, the junction kept 7 bases outside the gene matches. CDR1 SGHVS and CDR2 FQNEAQ come from the germline V gene. This CDR3 comprises 14 residues. The CDR3 sequence: CASSLGTGIYELFF. The CDR3 DNA reads as TGTGCCAGCAGCTTAGGGACAGGGATCTATGAACTGTTTTTT.

The chain joins TRBV4-3 to TRBJ1-1; possible D gene TRBD1, 5 bases. The germline V gene encodes CDR1 LGHNA and CDR2 YSLEER. Trimming left V 1 base short and J 7 bases short, with 10 bases between. CDR3 size: 13 residues. CDR3 sequence reads: CASSQGGGNEAFF. Written as DNA, the CDR3 is TGCGCCAGCAGCCAAGGGGGGGGTAATGAAGCTTTCTTT.

The chain couples TRBV7-2 to TRBJ1-2; D is perhaps TRBD1 (6 bases). V lost 3 bases, J lost 4 bases, and 18 bases lay in between. Germline CDR1 and CDR2: SGHTA and FQGNSA. The CDR3 sequence is 16 residues long. CDR3 protein: CASSFLGQTAGYGYTF. CDR3 bases: TGTGCCAGCAGCTTCCTGGGACAAACGGCGGGCTATGGCTACACCTTC.

The chain recombines TRBV18 with TRBJ2-3, with D maybe TRBD1 (6 bases). The CDR3 consists of 15 residues. Germline CDR1 reads KGHSH; CDR2 reads LQKENI. The ends were cut back, 6 bases at V and 0 bases at J, with 13 bases in the middle. The DNA of the CDR3 is TGTGCCAGCTCGCACAGGGCCGCCAGCACAGATACGCAGTATTTT. Translated: CASSHRAASTDTQYF. Variable domain in full (rest from reference TRBV18 and TRBJ2-3): NAGVMQNPRHLVRRRGQEARLRCSPMKGHSHVYWYRQLPEEGLKFMVYLQKENIIDESGMPKERFSAEFPKEGPSILRIQQVVRGDSAAYFCASSHRAASTDTQYFGPGTRLTVL.

This clone was seen once. This chain links TRBV3-1 (or the pseudogene TRBV3-2) with TRBJ2-5, with 10 positions matching TRBD1. The CDR3 consists of 17 residues. Unmatched junction bases numbered 6, after V lost 0 bases and J lost 2 bases. Germline CDR1 LGHDT, CDR2 YNNKEL (reference sequence). The CDR3 sequence is CASSQDLGQGTQETQYF. CDR3 coding DNA: TGTGCCAGCAGCCAAGATCTGGGACAGGGGACGCAAGAGACCCAGTACTTC.